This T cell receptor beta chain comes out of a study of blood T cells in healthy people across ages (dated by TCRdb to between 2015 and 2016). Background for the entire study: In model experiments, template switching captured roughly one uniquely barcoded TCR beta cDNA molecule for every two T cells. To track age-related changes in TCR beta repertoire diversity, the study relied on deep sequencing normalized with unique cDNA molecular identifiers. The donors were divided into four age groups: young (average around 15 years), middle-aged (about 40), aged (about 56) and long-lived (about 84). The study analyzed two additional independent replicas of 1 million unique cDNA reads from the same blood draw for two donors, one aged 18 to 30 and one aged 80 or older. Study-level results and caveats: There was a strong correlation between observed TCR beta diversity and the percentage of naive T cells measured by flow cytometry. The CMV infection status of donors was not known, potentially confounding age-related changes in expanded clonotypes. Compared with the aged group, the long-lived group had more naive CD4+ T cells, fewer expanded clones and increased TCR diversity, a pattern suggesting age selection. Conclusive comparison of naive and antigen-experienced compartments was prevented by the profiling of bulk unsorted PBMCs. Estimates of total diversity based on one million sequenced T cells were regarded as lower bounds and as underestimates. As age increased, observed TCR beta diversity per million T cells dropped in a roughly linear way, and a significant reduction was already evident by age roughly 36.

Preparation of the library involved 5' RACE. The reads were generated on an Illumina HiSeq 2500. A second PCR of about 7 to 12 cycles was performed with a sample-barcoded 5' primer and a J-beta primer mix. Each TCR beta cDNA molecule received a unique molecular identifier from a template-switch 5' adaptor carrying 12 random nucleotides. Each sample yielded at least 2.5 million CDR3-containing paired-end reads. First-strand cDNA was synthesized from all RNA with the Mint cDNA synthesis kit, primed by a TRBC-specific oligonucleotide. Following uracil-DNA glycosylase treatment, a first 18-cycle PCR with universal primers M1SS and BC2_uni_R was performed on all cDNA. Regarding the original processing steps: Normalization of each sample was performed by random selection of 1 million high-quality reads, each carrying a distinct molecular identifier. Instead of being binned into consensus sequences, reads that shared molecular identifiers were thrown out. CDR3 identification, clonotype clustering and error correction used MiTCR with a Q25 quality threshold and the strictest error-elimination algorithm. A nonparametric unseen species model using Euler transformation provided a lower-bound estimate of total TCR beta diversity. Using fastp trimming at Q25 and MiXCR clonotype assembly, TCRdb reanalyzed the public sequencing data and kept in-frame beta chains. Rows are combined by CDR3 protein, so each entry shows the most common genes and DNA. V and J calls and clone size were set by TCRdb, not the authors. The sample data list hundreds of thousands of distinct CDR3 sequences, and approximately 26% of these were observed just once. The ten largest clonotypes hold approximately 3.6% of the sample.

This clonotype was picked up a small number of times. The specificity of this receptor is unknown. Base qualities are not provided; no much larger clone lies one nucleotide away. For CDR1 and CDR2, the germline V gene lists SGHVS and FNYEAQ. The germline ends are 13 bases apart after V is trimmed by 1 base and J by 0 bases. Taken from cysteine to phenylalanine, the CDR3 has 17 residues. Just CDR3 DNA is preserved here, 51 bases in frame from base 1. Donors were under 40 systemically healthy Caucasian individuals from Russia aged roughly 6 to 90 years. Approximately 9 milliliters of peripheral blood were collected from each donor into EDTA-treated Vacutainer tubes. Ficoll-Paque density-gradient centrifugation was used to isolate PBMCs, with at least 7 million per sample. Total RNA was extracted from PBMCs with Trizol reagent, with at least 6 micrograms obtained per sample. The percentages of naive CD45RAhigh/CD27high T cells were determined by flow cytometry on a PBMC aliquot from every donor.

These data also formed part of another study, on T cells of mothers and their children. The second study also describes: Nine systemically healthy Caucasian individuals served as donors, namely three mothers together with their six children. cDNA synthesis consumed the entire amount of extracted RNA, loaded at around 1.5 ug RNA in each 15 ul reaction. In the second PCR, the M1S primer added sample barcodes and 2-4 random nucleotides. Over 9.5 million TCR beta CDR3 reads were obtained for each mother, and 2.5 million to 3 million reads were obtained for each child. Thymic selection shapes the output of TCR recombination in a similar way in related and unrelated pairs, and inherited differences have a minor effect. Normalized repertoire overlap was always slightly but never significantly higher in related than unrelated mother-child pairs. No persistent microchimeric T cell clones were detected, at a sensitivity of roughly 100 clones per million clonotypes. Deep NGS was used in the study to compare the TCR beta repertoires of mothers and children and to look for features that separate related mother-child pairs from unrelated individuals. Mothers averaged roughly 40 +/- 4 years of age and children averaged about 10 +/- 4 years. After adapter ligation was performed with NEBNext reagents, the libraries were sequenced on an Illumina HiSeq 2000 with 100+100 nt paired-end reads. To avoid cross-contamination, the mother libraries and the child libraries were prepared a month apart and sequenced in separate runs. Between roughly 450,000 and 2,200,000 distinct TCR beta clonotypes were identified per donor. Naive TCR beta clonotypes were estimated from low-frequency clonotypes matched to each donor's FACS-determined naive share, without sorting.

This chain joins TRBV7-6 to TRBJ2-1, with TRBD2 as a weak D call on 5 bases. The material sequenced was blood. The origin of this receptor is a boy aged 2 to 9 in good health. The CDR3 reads CASSLGLADSSYNEQFF. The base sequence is TGTGCCAGCAGCTTAGGGCTAGCAGATAGCTCCTACAATGAGCAGTTCTTC.